This T cell receptor beta chain was found in a study of cytomegalovirus exposure and HLA in healthy donors. For this clone: Its antigen is unidentified.

Use of 60 Vbeta and 13 Jbeta primers characterized the PCR. The method was immunoSEQ multiplex PCR; TCRdb's version includes in-frame clones alone and lacks a portion of them. This sample carries 100,000 to 150,000 clones, 60% to 85% of them seen once, and the ten largest clones take around 1.5%. Study-level points and caveats: Upon later analysis, TCR association rates were observed to vary by HLA locus, being highest for DRB1 and lowest for HLA-C. In a later analysis, roughly 17,000 TCR beta sequences were associated with HLA alleles at 0.05 false discovery rate. Roughly uniform sequencing depth across donors was assumed, possibly incorrectly.

The receptor was derived from a woman aged 18 to 35 in good health and CMV-seronegative. Material: PBMCs.

The CDR3: CASRGTSGRQETQYF. CDR3 sequence (DNA): TGTGCCAGCAGGGGAACTAGCGGGAGGCAAGAGACCCAGTACTTC. The chain uses TRBV2 and TRBJ2-5; 12 nucleotides line up with TRBD2. The V gene's germline CDR1 is SNHLY and CDR2 FYNNEI. The ends lost 6 bases at V and 2 bases at J; junction bases unmatched: 4. The CDR3 contains 15 residues.